This T cell receptor (beta chain) was profiled in a study of T cells after yellow fever vaccination. General study findings and limits: High-abundance clonotypes from the bulk population could contaminate FACS-sorted repertoires. Post-booster samples contained most primary-vaccination clones (approximately 97% CD4, around 90% CD8). Though weaker, the secondary response peaked faster, on day 5 versus 15.

5'RACE template switching added a universal primer site and UMIs to TCR cDNA. One entry per CDR3 protein results from TCRdb running MiXCR on the 5' RACE reads. The sample yields approximately 550,000 distinct CDR3 sequences, roughly 19% seen once. V lost 7 bases to trimming and J lost 3 bases, with 15 bases between them. This CDR3 region has 13 residues. Germline assignment: CDR1 SQVTM and CDR2 ANQGSEA. About this clonotype itself: The antigen remains unidentified.

The V and J genes are TRBV29-1 and TRBJ2-5, with D tentatively TRBD2 (6 bases). Sequenced material: PBMCs, taken 15 days after the yellow fever booster vaccination. The sequence came from a man aged 30 to 45 who received the YFV17D yellow fever vaccine. The CDR3 region is CSARRGGEETQYF. Written as DNA, the CDR3 is TGCAGCGCCCGTCGCGGAGGGGAAGAGACCCAGTACTTC.